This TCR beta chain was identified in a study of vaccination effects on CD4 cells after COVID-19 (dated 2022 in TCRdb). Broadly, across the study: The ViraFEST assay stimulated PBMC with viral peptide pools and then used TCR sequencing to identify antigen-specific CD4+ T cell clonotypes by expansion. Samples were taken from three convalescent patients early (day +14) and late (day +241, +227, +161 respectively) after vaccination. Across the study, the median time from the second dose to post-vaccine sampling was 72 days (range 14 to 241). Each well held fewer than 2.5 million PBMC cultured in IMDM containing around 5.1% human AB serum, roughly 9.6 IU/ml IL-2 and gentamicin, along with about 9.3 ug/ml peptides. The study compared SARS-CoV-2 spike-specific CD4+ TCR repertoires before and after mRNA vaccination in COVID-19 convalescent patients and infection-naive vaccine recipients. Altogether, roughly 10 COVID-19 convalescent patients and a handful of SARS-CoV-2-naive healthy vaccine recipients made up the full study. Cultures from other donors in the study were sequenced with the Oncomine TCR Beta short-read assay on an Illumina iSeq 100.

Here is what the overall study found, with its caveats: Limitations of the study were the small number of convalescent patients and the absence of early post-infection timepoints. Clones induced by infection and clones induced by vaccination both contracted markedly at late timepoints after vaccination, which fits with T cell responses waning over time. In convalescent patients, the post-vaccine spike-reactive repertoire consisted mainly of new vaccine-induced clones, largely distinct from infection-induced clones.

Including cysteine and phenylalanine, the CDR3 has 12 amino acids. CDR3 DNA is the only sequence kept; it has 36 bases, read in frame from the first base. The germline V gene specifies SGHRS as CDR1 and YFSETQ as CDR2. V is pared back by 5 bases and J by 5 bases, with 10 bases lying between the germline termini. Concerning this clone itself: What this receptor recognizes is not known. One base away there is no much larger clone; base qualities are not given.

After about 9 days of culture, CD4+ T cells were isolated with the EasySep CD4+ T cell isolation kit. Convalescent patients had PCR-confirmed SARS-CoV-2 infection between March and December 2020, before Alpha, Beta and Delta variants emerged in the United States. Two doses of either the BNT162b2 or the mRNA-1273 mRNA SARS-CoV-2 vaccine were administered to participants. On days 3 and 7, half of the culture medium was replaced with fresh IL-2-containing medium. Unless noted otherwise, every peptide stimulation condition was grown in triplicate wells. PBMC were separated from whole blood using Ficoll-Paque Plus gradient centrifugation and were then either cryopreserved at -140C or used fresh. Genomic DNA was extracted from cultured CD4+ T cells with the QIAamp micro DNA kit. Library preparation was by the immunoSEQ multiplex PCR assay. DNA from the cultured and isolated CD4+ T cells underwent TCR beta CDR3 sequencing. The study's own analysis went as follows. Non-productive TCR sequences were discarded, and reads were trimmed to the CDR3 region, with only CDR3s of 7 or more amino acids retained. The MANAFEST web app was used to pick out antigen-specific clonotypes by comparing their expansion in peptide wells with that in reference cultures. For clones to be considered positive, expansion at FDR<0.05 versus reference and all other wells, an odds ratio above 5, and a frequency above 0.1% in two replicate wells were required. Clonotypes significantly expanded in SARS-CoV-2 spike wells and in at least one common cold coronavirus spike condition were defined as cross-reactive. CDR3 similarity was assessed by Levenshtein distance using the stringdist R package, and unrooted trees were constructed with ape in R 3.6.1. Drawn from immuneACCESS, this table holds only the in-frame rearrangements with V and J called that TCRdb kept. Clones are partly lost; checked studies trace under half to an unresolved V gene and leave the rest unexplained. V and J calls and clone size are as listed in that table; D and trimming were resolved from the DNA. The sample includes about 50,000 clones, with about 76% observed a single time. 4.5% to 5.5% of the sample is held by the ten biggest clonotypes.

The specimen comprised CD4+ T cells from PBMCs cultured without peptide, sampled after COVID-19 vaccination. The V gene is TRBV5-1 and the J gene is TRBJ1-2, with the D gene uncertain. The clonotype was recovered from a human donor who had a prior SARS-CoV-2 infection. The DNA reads TGCGCCAGCAGACAAGACTTATATGGCTACACCTTC. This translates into CASRQDLYGYTF.